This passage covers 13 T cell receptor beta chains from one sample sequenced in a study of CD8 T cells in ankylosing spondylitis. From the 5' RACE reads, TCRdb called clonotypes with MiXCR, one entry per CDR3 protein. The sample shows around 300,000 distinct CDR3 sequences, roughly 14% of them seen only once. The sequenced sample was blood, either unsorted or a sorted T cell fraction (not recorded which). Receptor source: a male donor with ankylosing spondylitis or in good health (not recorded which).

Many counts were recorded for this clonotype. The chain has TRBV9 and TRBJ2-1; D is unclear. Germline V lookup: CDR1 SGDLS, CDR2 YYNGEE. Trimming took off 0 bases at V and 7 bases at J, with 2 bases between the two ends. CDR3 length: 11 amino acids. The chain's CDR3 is CASSVVNEQFF. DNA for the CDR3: TGTGCCAGCAGCGTAGTGAATGAGCAGTTCTTC.

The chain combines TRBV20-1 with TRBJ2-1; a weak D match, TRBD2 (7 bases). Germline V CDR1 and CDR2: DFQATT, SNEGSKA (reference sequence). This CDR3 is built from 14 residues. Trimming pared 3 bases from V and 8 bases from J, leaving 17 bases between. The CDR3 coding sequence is TGCAGTGCTAGGGACAGACTAGCTTTCGATGAGCAGTTCTTC. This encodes CSARDRLAFDEQFF.

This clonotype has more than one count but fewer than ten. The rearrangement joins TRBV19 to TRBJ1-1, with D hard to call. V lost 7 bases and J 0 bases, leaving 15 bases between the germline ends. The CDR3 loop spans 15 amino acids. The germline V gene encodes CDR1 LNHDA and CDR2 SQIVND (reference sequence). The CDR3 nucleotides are TGTGCCAGTAACCAATGGGGAGCCCTGAACACTGAAGCTTTCTTT. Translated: CASNQWGALNTEAFF.

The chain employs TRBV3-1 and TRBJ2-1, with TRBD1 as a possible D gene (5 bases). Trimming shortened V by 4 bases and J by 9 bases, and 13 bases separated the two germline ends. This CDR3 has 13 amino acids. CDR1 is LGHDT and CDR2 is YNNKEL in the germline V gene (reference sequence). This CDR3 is CASSLNSRGEQFF. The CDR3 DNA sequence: TGTGCCAGCAGCCTCAATTCTAGGGGTGAGCAGTTCTTC.

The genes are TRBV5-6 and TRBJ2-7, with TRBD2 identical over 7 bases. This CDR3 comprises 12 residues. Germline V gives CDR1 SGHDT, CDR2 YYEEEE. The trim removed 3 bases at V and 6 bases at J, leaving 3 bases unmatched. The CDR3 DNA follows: TGTGCCAGCAGCTGGACTAGTGGCGAGCAGTACTTC. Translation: CASSWTSGEQYF.

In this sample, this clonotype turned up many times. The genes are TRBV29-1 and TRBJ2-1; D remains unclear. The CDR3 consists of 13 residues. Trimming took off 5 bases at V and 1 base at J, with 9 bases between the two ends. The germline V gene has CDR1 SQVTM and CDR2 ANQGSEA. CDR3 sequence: CSVRRPSYNEQFF. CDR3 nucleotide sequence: TGCAGCGTTCGGCGACCGTCCTACAATGAGCAGTTCTTC.

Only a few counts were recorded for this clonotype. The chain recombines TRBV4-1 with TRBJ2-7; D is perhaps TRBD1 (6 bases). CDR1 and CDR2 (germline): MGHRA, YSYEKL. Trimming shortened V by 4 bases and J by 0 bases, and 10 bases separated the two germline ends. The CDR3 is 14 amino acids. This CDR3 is CASSRQVLSYEQYF. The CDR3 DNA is TGCGCCAGCAGCCGACAGGTTCTCTCCTACGAGCAGTACTTC.

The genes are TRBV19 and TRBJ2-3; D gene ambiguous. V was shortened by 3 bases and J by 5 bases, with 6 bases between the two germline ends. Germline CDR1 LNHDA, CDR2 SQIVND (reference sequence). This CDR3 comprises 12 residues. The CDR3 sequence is CASSIPRDTQYF. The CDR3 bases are TGTGCCAGTAGTATCCCGCGAGATACGCAGTATTTT.

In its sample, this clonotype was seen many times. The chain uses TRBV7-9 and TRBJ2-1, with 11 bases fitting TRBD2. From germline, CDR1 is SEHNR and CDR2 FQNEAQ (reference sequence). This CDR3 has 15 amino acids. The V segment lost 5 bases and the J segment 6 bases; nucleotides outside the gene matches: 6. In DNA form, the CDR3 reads TGTGCCAGCAGCCCCCTAGCGGGAGGACGCAATGAGCAGTTCTTC. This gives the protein CASSPLAGGRNEQFF.

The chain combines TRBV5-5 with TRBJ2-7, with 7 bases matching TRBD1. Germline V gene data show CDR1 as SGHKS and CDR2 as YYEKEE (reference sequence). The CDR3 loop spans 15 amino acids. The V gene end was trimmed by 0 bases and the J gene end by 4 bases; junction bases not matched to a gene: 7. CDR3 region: CASSLGNRGLYEQYF. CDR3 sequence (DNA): TGTGCCAGCAGCTTGGGGAACAGGGGATTATACGAGCAGTACTTC.

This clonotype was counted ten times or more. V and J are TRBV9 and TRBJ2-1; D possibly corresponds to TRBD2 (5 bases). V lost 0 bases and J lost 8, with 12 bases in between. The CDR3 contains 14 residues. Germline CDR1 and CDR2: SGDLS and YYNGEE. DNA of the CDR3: TGTGCCAGCAGCGTAGAGAGCGGAGGATATGAGCAGTTCTTC. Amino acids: CASSVESGGYEQFF.

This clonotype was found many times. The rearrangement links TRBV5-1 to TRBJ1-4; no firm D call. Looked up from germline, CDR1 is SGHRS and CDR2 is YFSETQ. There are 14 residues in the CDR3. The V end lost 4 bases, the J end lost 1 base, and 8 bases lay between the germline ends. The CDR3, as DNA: TGCGCCAGCAGCGGTGGGCAAACTAATGAAAAACTGTTTTTT. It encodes CASSGGQTNEKLFF.

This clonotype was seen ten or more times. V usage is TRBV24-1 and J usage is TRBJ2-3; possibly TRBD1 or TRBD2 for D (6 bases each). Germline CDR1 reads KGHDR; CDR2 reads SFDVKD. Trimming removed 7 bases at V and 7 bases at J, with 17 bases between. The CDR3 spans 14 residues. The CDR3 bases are TGTGCCACCAGGCGGGGACACGGGGCGAATACGCAGTATTTT. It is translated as CATRRGHGANTQYF.